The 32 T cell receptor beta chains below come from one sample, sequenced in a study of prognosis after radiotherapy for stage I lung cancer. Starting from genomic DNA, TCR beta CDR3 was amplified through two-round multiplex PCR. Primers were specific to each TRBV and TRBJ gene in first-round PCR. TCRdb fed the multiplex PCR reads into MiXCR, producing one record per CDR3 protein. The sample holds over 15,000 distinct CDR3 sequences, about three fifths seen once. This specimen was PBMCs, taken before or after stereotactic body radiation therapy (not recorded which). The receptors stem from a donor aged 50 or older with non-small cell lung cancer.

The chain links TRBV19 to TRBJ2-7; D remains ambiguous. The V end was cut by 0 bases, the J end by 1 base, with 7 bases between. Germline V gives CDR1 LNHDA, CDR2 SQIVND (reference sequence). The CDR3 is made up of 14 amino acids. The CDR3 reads CASSIDLGSYEQYF. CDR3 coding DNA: TGTGCCAGTAGTATAGATCTGGGGTCCTACGAGCAGTACTTC.

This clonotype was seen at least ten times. Here the CDR3 reads CASSFNYDNTEAFF. The CDR3 coding sequence is TGTGCCAGCAGCTTCAACTATGATAACACTGAAGCTTTCTTT. This rearrangement joins TRBV5-6 to TRBJ1-1, with D unclear. Trimming cost V 2 bases and J 2 bases, with 10 bases left between them. The CDR3 covers 14 residues. The germline gives CDR1 SGHDT, CDR2 YYEEEE.

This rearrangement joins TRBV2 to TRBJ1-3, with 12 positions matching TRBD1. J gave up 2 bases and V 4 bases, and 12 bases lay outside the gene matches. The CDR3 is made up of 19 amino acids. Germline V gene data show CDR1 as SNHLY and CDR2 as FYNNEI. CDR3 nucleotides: TGTGCCAGCAGTGGACCGGGACAGGGGGCCGCCCGCCCTGGAAACACCATATATTTT. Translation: CASSGPGQGAARPGNTIYF.

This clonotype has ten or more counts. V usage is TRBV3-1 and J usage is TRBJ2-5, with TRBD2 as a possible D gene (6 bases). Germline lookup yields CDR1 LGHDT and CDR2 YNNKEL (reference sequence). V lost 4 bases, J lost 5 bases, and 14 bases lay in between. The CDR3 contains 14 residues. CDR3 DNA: TGTGCCAGCAGCCCCCCGGGAGTTAGGGAGACCCAGTACTTC. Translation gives CASSPPGVRETQYF.

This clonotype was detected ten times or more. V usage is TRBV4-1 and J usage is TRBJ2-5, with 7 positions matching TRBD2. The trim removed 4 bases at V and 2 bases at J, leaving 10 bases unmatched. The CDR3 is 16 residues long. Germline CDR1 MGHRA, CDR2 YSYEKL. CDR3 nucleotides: TGCGCCAGCAGCCTAGAGAGCGGGATGGAACAAGAGACCCAGTACTTC. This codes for CASSLESGMEQETQYF.

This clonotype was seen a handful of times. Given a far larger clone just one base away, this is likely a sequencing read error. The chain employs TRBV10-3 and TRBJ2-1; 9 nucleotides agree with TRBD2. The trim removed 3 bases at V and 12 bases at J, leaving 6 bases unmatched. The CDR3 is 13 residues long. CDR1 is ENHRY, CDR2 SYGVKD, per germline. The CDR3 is CAISEASGTGQFF. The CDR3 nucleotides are TGTGCCATCAGTGAAGCTAGCGGGACGGGGCAGTTCTTC.

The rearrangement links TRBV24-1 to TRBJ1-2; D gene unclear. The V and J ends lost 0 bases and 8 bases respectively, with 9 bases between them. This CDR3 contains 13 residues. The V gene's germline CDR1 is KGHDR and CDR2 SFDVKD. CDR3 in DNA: TGTGCCACCAGTGATTTGTCTATGGAGGGCTACACCTTC. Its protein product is CATSDLSMEGYTF.

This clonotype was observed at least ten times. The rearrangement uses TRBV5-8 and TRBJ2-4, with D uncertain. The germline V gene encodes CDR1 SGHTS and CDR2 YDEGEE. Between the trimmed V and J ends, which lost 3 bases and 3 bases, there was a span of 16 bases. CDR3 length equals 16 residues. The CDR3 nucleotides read TGTGCCAGCAGCTCAGCAATGCGGTTTTTCAAAAACATTCAGTACTTC. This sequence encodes CASSSAMRFFKNIQYF.

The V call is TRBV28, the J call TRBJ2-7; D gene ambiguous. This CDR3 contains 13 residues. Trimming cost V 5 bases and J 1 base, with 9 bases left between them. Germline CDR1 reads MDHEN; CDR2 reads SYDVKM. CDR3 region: CASSRGGSYEQYF. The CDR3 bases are TGTGCCAGCAGTCGAGGCGGATCCTACGAGCAGTACTTC.

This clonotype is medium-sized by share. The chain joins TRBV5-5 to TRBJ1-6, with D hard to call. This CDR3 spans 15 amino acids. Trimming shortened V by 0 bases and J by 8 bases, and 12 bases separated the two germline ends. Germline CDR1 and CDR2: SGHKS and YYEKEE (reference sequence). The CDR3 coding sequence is TGTGCCAGCAGCTTGGATCTCGCTTGGCATTCACCCCTCCACTTT. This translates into CASSLDLAWHSPLHF.

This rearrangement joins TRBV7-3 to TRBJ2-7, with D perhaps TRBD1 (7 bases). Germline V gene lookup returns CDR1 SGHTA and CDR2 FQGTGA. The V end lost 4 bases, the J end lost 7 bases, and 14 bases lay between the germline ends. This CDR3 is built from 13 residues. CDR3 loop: CASSSGTAGEQYF. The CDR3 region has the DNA TGTGCCAGCAGCTCCGGGACAGCGGGTGAGCAGTACTTC. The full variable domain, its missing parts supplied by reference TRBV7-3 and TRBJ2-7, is GAGVSQTPSNKVTEKGKYVELRCDPISGHTALYWYRQSLGQGPEFLIYFQGTGAADDSGLPNDRFFAVRPEGSVSTLKIQRTERGDSAVYLCASSSGTAGEQYFGPGTRLTVT.

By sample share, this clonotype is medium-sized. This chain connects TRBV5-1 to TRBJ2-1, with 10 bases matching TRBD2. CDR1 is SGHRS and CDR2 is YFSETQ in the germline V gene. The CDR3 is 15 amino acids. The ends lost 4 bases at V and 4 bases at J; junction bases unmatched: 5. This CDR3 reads CASSAGLAEYNEQFF. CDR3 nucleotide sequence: TGCGCCAGCAGCGCAGGACTAGCGGAATACAATGAGCAGTTCTTC.

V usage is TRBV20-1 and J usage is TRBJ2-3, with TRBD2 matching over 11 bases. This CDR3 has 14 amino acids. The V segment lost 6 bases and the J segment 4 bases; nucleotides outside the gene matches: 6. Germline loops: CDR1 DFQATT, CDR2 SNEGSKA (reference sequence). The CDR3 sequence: CSAPLAGGADTQYF. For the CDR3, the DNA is TGCAGTGCCCCTCTAGCGGGAGGCGCAGATACGCAGTATTTT.

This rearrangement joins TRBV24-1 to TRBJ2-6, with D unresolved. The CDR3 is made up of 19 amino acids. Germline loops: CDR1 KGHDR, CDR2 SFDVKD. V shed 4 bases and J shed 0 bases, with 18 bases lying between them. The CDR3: CATSEGTGNRYSGANVLTF. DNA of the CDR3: TGTGCCACCAGTGAGGGCACCGGAAACAGATACTCTGGGGCCAACGTCCTGACTTTC.

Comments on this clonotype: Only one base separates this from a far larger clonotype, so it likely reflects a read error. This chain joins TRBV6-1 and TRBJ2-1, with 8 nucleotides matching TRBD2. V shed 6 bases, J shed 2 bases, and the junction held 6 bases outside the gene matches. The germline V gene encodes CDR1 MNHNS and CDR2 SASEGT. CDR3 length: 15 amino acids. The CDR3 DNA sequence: TGTGCCAGCAGCCTGACTAGCGAGACCTACAATGAGCAGTTCTTC. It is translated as CASSLTSETYNEQFF.

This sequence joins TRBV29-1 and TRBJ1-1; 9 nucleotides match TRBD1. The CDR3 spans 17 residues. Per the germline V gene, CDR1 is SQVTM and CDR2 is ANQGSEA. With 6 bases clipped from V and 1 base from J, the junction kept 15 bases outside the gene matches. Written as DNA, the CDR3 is TGCAGCGTCGGAGATAGGGGAAACAGGGGGCGGAACACTGAAGCTTTCTTT. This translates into CSVGDRGNRGRNTEAFF.

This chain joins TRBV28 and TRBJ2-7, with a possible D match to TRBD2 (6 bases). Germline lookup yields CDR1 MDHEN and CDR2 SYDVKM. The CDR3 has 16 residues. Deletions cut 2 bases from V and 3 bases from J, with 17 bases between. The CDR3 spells CASSLGGEGGIYEQYF. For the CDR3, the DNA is TGTGCCAGCAGTTTAGGAGGAGAGGGAGGAATCTACGAGCAGTACTTC.

CDR3 loop: CASSLGVLPPGELFF. The CDR3 coding sequence is TGTGCCAGCAGCTTGGGTGTGTTACCGCCCGGGGAGCTGTTTTTT. The genes are TRBV5-4 and TRBJ2-2, with unresolved D. Trimming pared 0 bases from V and 6 bases from J, leaving 12 bases between. CDR1 and CDR2 from the germline V gene are SGHNT and YYREEE (reference sequence). There are 15 residues in the CDR3.

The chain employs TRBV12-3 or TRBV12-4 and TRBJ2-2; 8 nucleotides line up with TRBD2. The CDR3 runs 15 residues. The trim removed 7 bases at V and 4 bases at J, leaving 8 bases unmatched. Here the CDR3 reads CASIPGTRVTGELFF. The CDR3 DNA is TGTGCCAGCATCCCCGGGACTAGAGTCACCGGGGAGCTGTTTTTT.

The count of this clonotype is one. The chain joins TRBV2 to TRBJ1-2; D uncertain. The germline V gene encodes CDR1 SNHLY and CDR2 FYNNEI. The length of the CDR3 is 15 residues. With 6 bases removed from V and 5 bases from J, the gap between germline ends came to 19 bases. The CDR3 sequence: CASRYGRSGLYGYTF. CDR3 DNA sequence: TGTGCCAGCAGGTACGGGCGTTCAGGACTGTATGGCTACACCTTC.

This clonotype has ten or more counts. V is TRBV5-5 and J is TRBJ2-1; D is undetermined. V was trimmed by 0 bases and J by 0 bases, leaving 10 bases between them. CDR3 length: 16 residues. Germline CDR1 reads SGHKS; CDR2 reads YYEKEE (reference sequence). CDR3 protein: CASSLGPGSSYNEQFF. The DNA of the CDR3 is TGTGCCAGCAGCTTGGGACCGGGTAGCTCCTACAATGAGCAGTTCTTC.

This CDR3 reads CASSSGQASGNTIYF. The CDR3 DNA follows: TGTGCCAGCAGCTCGGGACAGGCCTCTGGAAACACCATATATTTT. V and J are TRBV7-9 and TRBJ1-3; TRBD1 matches at 8 bases. J was trimmed by 0 bases and V by 4 bases; bases with no gene match: 2. The CDR3 consists of 15 residues. Germline V gene lookup returns CDR1 SEHNR and CDR2 FQNEAQ (reference sequence).

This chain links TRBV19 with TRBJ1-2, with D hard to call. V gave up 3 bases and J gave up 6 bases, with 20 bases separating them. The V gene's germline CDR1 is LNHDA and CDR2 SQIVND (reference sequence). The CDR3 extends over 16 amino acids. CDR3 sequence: CASSIGAHNLGDGYTF. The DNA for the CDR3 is TGTGCCAGTAGTATTGGTGCCCACAACCTTGGGGATGGCTACACCTTC. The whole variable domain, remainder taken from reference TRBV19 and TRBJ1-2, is DGGITQSPKYLFRKEGQNVTLSCEQNLNHDAMYWYRQDPGQGLRLIYYSQIVNDFQKGDIAEGYSVSREKKESFPLTVTSAQKNPTAFYLCASSIGAHNLGDGYTFGSGTRLTVV.

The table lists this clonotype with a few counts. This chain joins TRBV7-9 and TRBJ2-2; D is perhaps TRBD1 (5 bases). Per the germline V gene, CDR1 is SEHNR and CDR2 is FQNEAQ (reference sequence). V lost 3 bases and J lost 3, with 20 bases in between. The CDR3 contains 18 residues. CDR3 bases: TGTGCCAGCAGCTTGCAACCCATTAGGGGTGGGGACACCGGGGAGCTGTTTTTT. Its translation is CASSLQPIRGGDTGELFF. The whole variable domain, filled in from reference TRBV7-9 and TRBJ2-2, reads DTGVSQNPRHKITKRGQNVTFRCDPISEHNRLYWYRQTLGQGPEFLTYFQNEAQLEKSRLLSDRFSAERPKGSFSTLEIQRTEQGDSAMYLCASSLQPIRGGDTGELFFGEGSRLTVL.

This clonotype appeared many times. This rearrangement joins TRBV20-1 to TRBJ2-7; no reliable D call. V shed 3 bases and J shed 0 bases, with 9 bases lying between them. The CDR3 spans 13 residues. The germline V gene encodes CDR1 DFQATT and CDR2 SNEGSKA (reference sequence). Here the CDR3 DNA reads TGCAGTGCTAGTCCCCGACCCTCCTACGAGCAGTACTTC. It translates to CSASPRPSYEQYF.

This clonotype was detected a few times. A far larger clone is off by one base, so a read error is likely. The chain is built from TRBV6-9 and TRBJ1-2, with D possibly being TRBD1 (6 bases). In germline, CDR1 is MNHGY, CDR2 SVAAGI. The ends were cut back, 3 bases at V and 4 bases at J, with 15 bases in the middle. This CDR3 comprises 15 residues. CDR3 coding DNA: TGTGCCAGCAGTTACGTCCCCAGGGGATCCTATGGCTACACCTTC. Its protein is CASSYVPRGSYGYTF.

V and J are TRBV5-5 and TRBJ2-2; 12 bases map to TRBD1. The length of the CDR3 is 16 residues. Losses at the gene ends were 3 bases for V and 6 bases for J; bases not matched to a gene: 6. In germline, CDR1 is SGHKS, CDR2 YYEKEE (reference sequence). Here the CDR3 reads CASSSSGTGGSGELFF. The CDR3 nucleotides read TGTGCCAGCAGCTCTTCCGGGACAGGGGGCTCCGGGGAGCTGTTTTTT. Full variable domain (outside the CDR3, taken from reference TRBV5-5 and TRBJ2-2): DAGVTQSPTHLIKTRGQQVTLRCSPISGHKSVSWYQQVLGQGPQFIFQYYEKEERGRGNFPDRFSARQFPNYSSELNVNALLLGDSALYLCASSSSGTGGSGELFFGEGSRLTVL.

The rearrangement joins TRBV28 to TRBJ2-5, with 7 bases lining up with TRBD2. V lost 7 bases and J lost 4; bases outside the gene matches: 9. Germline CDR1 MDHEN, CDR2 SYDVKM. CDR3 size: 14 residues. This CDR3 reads CASMPQWGGETQYF. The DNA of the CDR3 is TGTGCCAGCATGCCTCAGTGGGGGGGAGAGACCCAGTACTTC.

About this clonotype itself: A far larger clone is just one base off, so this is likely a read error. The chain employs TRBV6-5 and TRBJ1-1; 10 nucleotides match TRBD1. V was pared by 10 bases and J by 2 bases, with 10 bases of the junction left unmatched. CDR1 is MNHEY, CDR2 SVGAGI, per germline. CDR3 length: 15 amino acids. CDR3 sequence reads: CANRTGDRGNTEAFF. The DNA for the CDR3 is TGTGCCAACAGAACGGGGGACAGGGGAAACACTGAAGCTTTCTTT.

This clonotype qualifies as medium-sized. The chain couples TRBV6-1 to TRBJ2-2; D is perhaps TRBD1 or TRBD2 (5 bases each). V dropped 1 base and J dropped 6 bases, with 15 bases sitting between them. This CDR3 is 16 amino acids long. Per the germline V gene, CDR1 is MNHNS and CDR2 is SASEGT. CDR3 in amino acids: CASSEVGPEYSGELFF. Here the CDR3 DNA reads TGTGCCAGCAGTGAAGTGGGACCAGAATATTCCGGGGAGCTGTTTTTT.

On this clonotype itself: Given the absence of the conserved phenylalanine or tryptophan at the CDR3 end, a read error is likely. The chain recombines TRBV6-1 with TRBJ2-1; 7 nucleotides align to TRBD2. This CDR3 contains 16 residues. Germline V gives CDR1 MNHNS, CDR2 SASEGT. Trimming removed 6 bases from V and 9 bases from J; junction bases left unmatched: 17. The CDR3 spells CASSSRTQTSVGEQFL. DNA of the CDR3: TGTGCCAGCAGCTCCAGAACTCAAACTAGCGTGGGTGAGCAGTTCTTA.

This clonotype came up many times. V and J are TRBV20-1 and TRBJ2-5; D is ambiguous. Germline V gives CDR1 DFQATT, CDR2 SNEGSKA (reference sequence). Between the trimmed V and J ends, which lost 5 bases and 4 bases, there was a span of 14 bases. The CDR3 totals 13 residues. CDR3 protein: CSAPHFRGETQYF. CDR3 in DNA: TGCAGTGCTCCGCATTTTCGTGGAGAGACCCAGTACTTC.